The 4 T cell receptor beta chains below all came from one sample that was sequenced in a study of cytomegalovirus exposure and HLA in healthy donors. The PCR ran on 60 Vbeta and 13 Jbeta primers. The repertoire was sequenced with immunoSEQ multiplex PCR; TCRdb's copy has only in-frame clones and lacks some. The sample yields 20,000 to 25,000 clones, around 73% seen once. The sequenced material came from PBMCs. All receptors derive from a man in his 60s in good health and CMV-seronegative.

The chain combines TRBV11-2 with TRBJ2-3, with TRBD1 matching 7 bases. In germline, CDR1 is SGHAT, CDR2 FQNNGV. This CDR3 has 16 amino acids. After removal of 3 bases from V and 1 base from J, the junction contained 7 bases not matched to a gene. This CDR3 is CASSLGEGQRTDTQYF. Written as DNA, the CDR3 is TGTGCCAGCAGCTTGGGTGAGGGACAGCGCACAGATACGCAGTATTTT.

This rearrangement joins TRBV6-1 to TRBJ2-3; 9 positions agree with TRBD2. The V and J ends lost 4 bases and 1 base, in that order; junction bases with no gene match: 3. In germline, CDR1 is MNHNS, CDR2 SASEGT. The CDR3 spans 15 residues. As DNA, the CDR3 is TGTGCCAGCAGTGCAGTAGCGGGGGGCACAGATACGCAGTATTTT. This codes for CASSAVAGGTDTQYF.

The V gene is TRBV11-1, the J gene TRBJ2-5; 9 nucleotides line up with TRBD1. There are 15 residues in the CDR3. Trimming cost V 3 bases and J 6 bases; bases outside gene matches: 8. Germline V lookup: CDR1 SGHAT, CDR2 FQDESV (reference sequence). For the CDR3, the DNA is TGTGCCAGCAGCTTGGGACAGGGTTTAGTGAAGACCCAGTACTTC. As protein: CASSLGQGLVKTQYF.

The rearrangement joins TRBV19 to TRBJ1-5; D unclear. CDR3 length: 13 residues. Trimming stripped 8 bases from V and 4 bases from J, with 12 bases between. Germline CDR1 is LNHDA and CDR2 is SQIVND (reference sequence). CDR3 residues: CASGNGRNQPQHF. The CDR3 DNA reads TGTGCCAGTGGGAATGGGAGGAATCAGCCCCAGCATTTT.